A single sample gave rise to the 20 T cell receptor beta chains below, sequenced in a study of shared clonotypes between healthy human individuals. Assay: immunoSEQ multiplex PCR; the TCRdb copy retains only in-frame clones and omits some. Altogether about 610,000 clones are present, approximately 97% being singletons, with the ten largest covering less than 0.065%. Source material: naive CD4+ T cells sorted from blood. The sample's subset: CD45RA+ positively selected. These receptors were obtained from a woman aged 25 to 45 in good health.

CDR3 coding DNA: TGTGCCAGCAGCTACGGACGGGATAGCAATCAGCCCCAGCATTTT. It translates to CASSYGRDSNQPQHF. The rearrangement uses TRBV7-8 and TRBJ1-5; D not certain. Germline lookup yields CDR1 SGHVS and CDR2 FQNEAQ. V was clipped by 4 bases and J by 0 bases, with 10 bases between them. The CDR3 has 15 amino acids.

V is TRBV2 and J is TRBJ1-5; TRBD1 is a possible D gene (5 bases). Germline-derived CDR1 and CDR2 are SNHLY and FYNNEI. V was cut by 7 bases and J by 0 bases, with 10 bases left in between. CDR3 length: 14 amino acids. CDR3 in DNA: TGTGCCAGCACGACAGTCGATAGCAATCAGCCCCAGCATTTT. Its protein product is CASTTVDSNQPQHF.

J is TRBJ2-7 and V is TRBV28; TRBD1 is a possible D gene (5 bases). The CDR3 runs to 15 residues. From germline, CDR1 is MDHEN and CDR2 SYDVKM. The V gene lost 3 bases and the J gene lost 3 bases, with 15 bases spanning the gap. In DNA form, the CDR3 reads TGTGCCAGCAGTTTCAGGCAGGGAAGGATCTACGAGCAGTACTTC. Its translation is CASSFRQGRIYEQYF.

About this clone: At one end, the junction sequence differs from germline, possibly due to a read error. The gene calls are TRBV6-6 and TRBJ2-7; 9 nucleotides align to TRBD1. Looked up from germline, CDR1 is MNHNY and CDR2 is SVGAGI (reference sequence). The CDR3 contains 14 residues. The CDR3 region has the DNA TGTGCCAGCAGAGCCGGGACAGGGTCCTTCGAGCAGTACTTC. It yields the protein CASRAGTGSFEQYF.

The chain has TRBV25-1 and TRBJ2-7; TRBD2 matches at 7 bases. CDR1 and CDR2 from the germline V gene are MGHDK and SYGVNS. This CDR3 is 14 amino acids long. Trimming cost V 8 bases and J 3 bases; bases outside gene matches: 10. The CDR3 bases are TGTGCCAGCGCCGGGGCTAGCGGCTACTACGAGCAGTACTTC. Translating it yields CASAGASGYYEQYF.

CDR3 protein: CAGAIQHGEKLFF. CDR3 nucleotide sequence: TGTGCGGGGGCCATACAGCATGGTGAAAAACTGTTTTTT. V and J are TRBV7-7 and TRBJ1-4; the D gene is possibly TRBD1 (6 bases). This CDR3 region has 13 residues. Germline assignment: CDR1 SSHAT and CDR2 FNYEAQ (reference sequence).

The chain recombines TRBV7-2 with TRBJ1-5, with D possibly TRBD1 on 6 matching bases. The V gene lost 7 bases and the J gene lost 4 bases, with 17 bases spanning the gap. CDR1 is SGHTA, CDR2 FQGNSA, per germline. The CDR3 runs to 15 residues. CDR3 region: CASTQGRGRNQPQHF. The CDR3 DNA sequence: TGTGCCAGCACCCAGGGGAGGGGACGGAATCAGCCCCAGCATTTT.

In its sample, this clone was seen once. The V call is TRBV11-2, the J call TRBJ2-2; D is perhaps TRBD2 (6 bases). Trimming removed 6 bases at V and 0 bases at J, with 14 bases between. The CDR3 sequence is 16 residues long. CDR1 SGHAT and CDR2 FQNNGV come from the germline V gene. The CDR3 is CASRGAGTANTGELFF. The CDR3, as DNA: TGTGCCAGCAGAGGAGCCGGGACTGCGAACACCGGGGAGCTGTTTTTT. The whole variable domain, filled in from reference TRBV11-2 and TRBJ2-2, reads EAGVAQSPRYKIIEKRQSVAFWCNPISGHATLYWYQQILGQGPKLLIQFQNNGVVDDSQLPKDRFSAERLKGVDSTLKIQPAKLEDSAVYLCASRGAGTANTGELFFGEGSRLTVL.

The CDR3 reads CATSRGLAGTYNEQFF. The CDR3 region has the DNA TGTGCCACCAGCAGAGGACTAGCGGGTACCTACAATGAGCAGTTCTTC. The genes are TRBV15 and TRBJ2-1, with 10 bases matching TRBD2. The CDR3 extends over 16 amino acids. From germline, CDR1 is LNHNV and CDR2 YYDKDF (reference sequence). With 1 base clipped from V and 2 bases from J, the junction kept 2 bases outside the gene matches. Full variable domain (missing parts from reference TRBV15 and TRBJ2-1): DAMVIQNPRYQVTQFGKPVTLSCSQTLNHNVMYWYQQKSSQAPKLLFHYYDKDFNNEADTPDNFQSRRPNTSFCFLDIRSPGLGDTAMYLCATSRGLAGTYNEQFFGPGTRLTVL.

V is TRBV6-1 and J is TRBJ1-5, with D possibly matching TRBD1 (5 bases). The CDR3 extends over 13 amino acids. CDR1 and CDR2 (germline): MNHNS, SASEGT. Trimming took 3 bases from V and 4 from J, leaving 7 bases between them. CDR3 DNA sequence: TGTGCCAGCAGTGAGAGGACAAATCAGCCCCAGCATTTT. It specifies CASSERTNQPQHF.

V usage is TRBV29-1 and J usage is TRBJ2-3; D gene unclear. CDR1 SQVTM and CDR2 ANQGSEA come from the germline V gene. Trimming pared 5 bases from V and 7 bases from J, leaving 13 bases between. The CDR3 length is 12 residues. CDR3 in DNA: TGCAGCGTTTTCCCCGTGATTAATACGCAGTATTTT. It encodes CSVFPVINTQYF.

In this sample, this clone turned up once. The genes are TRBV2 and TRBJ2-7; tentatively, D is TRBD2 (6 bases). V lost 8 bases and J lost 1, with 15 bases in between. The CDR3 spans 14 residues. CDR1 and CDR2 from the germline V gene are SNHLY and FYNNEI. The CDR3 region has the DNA TGTGCCAGCCAGGAGGGAGGCCCGTCCTACGAGCAGTACTTC. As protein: CASQEGGPSYEQYF. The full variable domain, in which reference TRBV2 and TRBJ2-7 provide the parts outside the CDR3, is EPEVTQTPSHQVTQMGQEVILRCVPISNHLYFYWYRQILGQKVEFLVSFYNNEISEKSEIFDDQFSVERPDGSNFTLKIRSTKLEDSAMYFCASQEGGPSYEQYFGPGTRLTVT.

CDR3: CASKSGGYTDTQYF. In DNA, the CDR3 is TGTGCCAGCAAATCGGGTGGTTACACAGATACGCAGTATTTT. The chain employs TRBV28 and TRBJ2-3; D unclear. Germline V gene lookup returns CDR1 MDHEN and CDR2 SYDVKM. This CDR3 is 14 amino acids long. V lost 7 bases, J lost 2 bases, and 13 bases lay in between. The whole variable domain, remainder taken from reference TRBV28 and TRBJ2-3, is DVKVTQSSRYLVKRTGEKVFLECVQDMDHENMFWYRQDPGLGLRLIYFSYDVKMKEKGDIPEGYSVSREKKERFSLILESASTNQTSMYLCASKSGGYTDTQYFGPGTRLTVL.

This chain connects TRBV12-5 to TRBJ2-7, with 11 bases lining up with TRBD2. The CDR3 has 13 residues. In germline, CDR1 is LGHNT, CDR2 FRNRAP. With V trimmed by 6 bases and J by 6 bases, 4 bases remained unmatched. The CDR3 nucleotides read TGTGCTAGTGGGCTAGCGGGAGGAAGCGAGCAGTACTTC. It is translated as CASGLAGGSEQYF.

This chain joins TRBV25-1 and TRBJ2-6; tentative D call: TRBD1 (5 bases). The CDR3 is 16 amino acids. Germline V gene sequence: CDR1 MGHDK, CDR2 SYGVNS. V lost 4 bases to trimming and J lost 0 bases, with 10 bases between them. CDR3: CASSGGGLSGANVLTF. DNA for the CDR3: TGTGCCAGCAGTGGGGGCGGTCTCTCTGGGGCCAACGTCCTGACTTTC.

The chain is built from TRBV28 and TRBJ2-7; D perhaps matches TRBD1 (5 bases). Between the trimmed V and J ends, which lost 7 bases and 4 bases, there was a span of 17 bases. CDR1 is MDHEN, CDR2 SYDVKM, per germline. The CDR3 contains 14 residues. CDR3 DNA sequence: TGTGCCAGCAAGATTGGGGCGACCGGATACGAGCAGTACTTC. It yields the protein CASKIGATGYEQYF.

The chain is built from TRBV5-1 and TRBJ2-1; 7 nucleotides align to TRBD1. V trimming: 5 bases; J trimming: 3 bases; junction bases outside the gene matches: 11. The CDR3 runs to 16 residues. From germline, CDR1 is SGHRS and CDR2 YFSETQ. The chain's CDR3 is CASRRTGPGHYNEQFF. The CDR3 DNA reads TGCGCCAGCAGAAGGACAGGACCGGGCCACTACAATGAGCAGTTCTTC.

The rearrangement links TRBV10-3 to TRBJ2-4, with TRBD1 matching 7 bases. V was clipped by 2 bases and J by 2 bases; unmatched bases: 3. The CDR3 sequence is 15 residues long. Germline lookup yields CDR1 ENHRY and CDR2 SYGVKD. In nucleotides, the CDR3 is TGTGCCATCAGTGAGGTGACAGGGTCCAAAAACATTCAGTACTTC. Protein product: CAISEVTGSKNIQYF.

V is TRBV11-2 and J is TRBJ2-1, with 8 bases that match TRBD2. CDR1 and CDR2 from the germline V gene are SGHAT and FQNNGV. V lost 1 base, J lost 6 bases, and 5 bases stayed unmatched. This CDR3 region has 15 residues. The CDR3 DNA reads TGTGCCAGCAGCTTAGCGGGAGGGAGGCCCAATGAGCAGTTCTTC. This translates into CASSLAGGRPNEQFF.

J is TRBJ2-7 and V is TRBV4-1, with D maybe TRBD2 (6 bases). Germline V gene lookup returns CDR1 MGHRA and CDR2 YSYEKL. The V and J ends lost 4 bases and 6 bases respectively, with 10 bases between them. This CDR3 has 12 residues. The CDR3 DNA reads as TGCGCCAGCAGCCCGGGAGTAGGCGAGCAGTACTTC. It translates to CASSPGVGEQYF.